The 16 T cell receptor beta chains given below trace back to one sample, sequenced in a study of cytomegalovirus exposure and HLA in healthy donors. In the PCR, 60 Vbeta and 13 Jbeta primers were used. This table comes from immunoSEQ multiplex PCR, and its TCRdb copy is limited to in-frame clones, with some not included. The sample shows approximately 100,000 clones, roughly four fifths of them seen only once. The sample taken for sequencing was PBMCs. The receptors derive from a male donor in good health and CMV-seropositive.

This chain connects TRBV4-1 to TRBJ2-7, with a possible D match to TRBD2 (7 bases). Germline assignment: CDR1 MGHRA and CDR2 YSYEKL. CDR3 length: 17 residues. V gave up 0 bases and J gave up 2 bases, with 17 bases separating them. CDR3 protein: CASSQDKRRGRPYEQYF. The CDR3 DNA reads as TGCGCCAGCAGCCAAGATAAGAGGCGGGGGCGGCCCTACGAGCAGTACTTC.

This clone came up once. V usage is TRBV5-1 and J usage is TRBJ2-5; D not certain. Per germline, CDR1 SGHRS and CDR2 YFSETQ. V dropped 0 bases and J dropped 4 bases, with 4 bases sitting between them. The CDR3 loop spans 12 amino acids. The CDR3: CASSLVLETQYF. The CDR3 nucleotides read TGCGCCAGCAGCTTGGTTCTAGAGACCCAGTACTTC.

This clone has just one count. This same CDR3 is encoded by further DNA sequences in the sample. The CDR3 loop reads CASSLGLAGGNEQFF. Here the CDR3 DNA reads TGCGCCAGCAGCCTTGGACTAGCGGGGGGTAATGAGCAGTTCTTC. The chain recombines TRBV5-1 with TRBJ2-1; 14 nucleotides line up with TRBD2. V lost 4 bases, J lost 7 bases, and 4 bases stayed unmatched. CDR1 is SGHRS and CDR2 is YFSETQ in the germline V gene. The CDR3 covers 15 residues.

The sample holds a few counts of this clone. The chain uses TRBV28 and TRBJ1-2; 7 bases fit TRBD1. The CDR3 runs 14 residues. CDR1 and CDR2 from the germline V gene are MDHEN and SYDVKM. Germline trimming cut 6 bases from V and 4 bases from J; bases unmatched to any gene: 8. The chain's CDR3 is CASRDTRGVYGYTF. The CDR3 coding sequence is TGTGCCAGCAGAGATACCAGGGGGGTCTATGGCTACACCTTC.

The chain joins TRBV28 to TRBJ2-1; the match to TRBD2 covers 7 bases. CDR1 and CDR2 (germline): MDHEN, SYDVKM. V shed 7 bases and J 7 bases; nucleotides not matched to a gene: 13. The CDR3 loop spans 15 amino acids. As DNA, the CDR3 is TGTGCCAGCAATTCAATTGGCGGGGGTTGGAATGAGCAGTTCTTC. This sequence encodes CASNSIGGGWNEQFF.

The V call is TRBV5-8, the J call TRBJ2-5; D might be TRBD2 (6 bases). V dropped 4 bases and J dropped 5 bases, with 12 bases sitting between them. Germline values: CDR1 SGHTS, CDR2 YDEGEE. The CDR3 is 13 residues long. CDR3 loop: CASSLWRGETQYF. Here the CDR3 DNA reads TGTGCCAGCAGCCTCTGGCGGGGTGAGACCCAGTACTTC.

About this clone: Other DNA sequences within the sample encode an identical CDR3. This sequence joins TRBV25-1 and TRBJ2-1; 8 bases match TRBD2. The CDR3 has 17 residues. V shed 1 base, J shed 4 bases, and the junction held 9 bases outside the gene matches. The germline V gene has CDR1 MGHDK and CDR2 SYGVNS. Here the CDR3 DNA reads TGTGCCAGCAGTGAATCGAGATCGGGGGGGGGTTACAATGAGCAGTTCTTC. Translating it yields CASSESRSGGGYNEQFF. Drawing the rest from reference TRBV25-1 and TRBJ2-1, the complete variable domain is EADIYQTPRYLVIGTGKKITLECSQTMGHDKMYWYQQDPGMELHLIHYSYGVNSTEKGDLSSESTVSRIRTEHFPLTLESARPSHTSQYLCASSESRSGGGYNEQFFGPGTRLTVL.

The CDR3 DNA is TGCGCCAGCAGCTTGCGAACAGGGGGAACAGATACGCAGTATTTT. This gives the protein CASSLRTGGTDTQYF. The J gene is TRBJ2-3, the V gene TRBV5-1; 8 bases match TRBD1. After removal of 1 base from V and 3 bases from J, the junction contained 4 bases not matched to a gene. Germline CDR1 SGHRS, CDR2 YFSETQ. CDR3 length equals 15 residues. The full variable domain, rest sourced from reference TRBV5-1 and TRBJ2-3, is KAGVTQTPRYLIKTRGQQVTLSCSPISGHRSVSWYQQTPGQGLQFLFEYFSETQRNKGNFPGRFSGRQFSNSRSEMNVSTLELGDSALYLCASSLRTGGTDTQYFGPGTRLTVL.

The CDR3 spells CASSLGDRDSDTQYF. The CDR3 DNA sequence: TGCGCCAGCAGCTTGGGTGACAGGGATTCAGATACGCAGTATTTT. The V call is TRBV5-1, the J call TRBJ2-3, with 7 bases lining up with TRBD1. The CDR3 runs 15 residues. Germline assignment: CDR1 SGHRS and CDR2 YFSETQ. The trim removed 0 bases at V and 4 bases at J, leaving 5 bases unmatched.

The V call is TRBV9, the J call TRBJ1-4; D gene unclear. CDR3 length: 15 residues. Germline V gene lookup returns CDR1 SGDLS and CDR2 YYNGEE. Trimming stripped 0 bases from V and 7 bases from J, with 13 bases between. CDR3 sequence: CASSVDGGVGEKLFF. The CDR3 bases are TGTGCCAGCAGCGTAGATGGAGGTGTCGGTGAAAAACTGTTTTTT.

CDR3 sequence: CASSDRGGYTEAFF. In nucleotides, the CDR3 is TGTGCCAGCAGTGACCGGGGAGGGTACACTGAAGCTTTCTTT. This chain connects TRBV2 to TRBJ1-1; D unresolved. The CDR3 has 14 residues. V gave up 3 bases and J gave up 3 bases, with 11 bases separating them. Germline V gives CDR1 SNHLY, CDR2 FYNNEI.

CDR3 DNA sequence: TGCGCCAGCAGCCAAGGGGACAGCTCCTACAATGAGCAGTTCTTC. Its protein is CASSQGDSSYNEQFF. V usage is TRBV4-3 and J usage is TRBJ2-1; 7 bases align to TRBD1. Trimming took 1 base from V and 0 from J; bases not matched to a gene: 0. In germline, CDR1 is LGHNA, CDR2 YSLEER. This CDR3 comprises 15 residues.

The chain is built from TRBV2 and TRBJ1-6; 11 bases are a match to TRBD1. The CDR3 spans 14 residues. V gave up 7 bases and J gave up 10 bases; unmatched junction bases: 6. CDR1 is SNHLY, CDR2 FYNNEI, per germline. Here the CDR3 reads CASIRDRGRSPLHF. CDR3 coding DNA: TGTGCCAGCATTCGGGACAGGGGGAGGTCACCCCTCCACTTT.

This chain uses TRBV2 with TRBJ1-2; D ambiguous. Trimming removed 3 bases from V and 0 bases from J, with 11 bases in between. This CDR3 has 15 residues. The germline CDR1 and CDR2 sequences are SNHLY and FYNNEI. The CDR3 sequence is CASSDTTATNYGYTF. DNA of the CDR3: TGTGCCAGCAGTGATACCACAGCAACTAACTATGGCTACACCTTC.

The chain employs TRBV7-2 and TRBJ1-2; a possible D gene is TRBD1 (5 bases). Trimming stripped 6 bases from V and 8 bases from J, with 16 bases between. CDR1 SGHTA and CDR2 FQGNSA come from the germline V gene. This CDR3 has 13 residues. CDR3 nucleotides: TGTGCCAGCAGACTTACCAAGGGGTTGGGCTACACCTTC. It encodes CASRLTKGLGYTF. Supplemented by reference TRBV7-2 and TRBJ1-2, the full variable domain reads GAGVSQSPSNKVTEKGKDVELRCDPISGHTALYWYRQSLGQGLEFLIYFQGNSAPDKSGLPSDRFSAERTGGSVSTLTIQRTQQEDSAVYLCASRLTKGLGYTFGSGTRLTVV.

This chain uses TRBV5-1 with TRBJ1-1; D unclear. Trimming removed 4 bases from V and 1 base from J, with 8 bases in between. The germline V gene encodes CDR1 SGHRS and CDR2 YFSETQ. This CDR3 has 13 amino acids. The CDR3 coding sequence is TGCGCCAGCAGCATACGACAGAACACTGAAGCTTTCTTT. Its translation is CASSIRQNTEAFF.